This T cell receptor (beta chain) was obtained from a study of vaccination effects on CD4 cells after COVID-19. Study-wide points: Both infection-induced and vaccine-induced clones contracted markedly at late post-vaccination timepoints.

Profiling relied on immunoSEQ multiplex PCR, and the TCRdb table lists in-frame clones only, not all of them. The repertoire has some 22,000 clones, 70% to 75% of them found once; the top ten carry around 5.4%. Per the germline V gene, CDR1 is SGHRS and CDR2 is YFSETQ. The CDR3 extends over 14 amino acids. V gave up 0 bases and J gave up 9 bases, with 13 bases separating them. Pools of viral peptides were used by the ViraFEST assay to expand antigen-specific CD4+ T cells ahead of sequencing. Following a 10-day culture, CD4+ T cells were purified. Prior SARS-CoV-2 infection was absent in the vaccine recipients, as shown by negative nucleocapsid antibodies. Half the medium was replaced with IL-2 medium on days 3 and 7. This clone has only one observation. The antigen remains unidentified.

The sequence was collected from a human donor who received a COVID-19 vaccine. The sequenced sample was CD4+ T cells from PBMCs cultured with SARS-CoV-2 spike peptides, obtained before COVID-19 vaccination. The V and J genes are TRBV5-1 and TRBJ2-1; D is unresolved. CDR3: CASSLDPSSSEQFF. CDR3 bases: TGCGCCAGCAGCTTGGACCCCTCGTCGAGTGAGCAGTTCTTC.